The rows below give T cell receptor beta chains drawn from one sample of a study of blood T cells in healthy people across ages. TCRdb re-derived calls from the 5' RACE reads in MiXCR, one entry per CDR3 protein. The repertoire holds about 580,000 distinct CDR3 sequences, with 45% to 55% as singletons. The sequencing input was blood. The receptors originated from an elderly man in good health. Each CDR3 is given with its conserved first and last residue. A D gene is named only where the DNA matches it firmly. The listing skips clone size in some rows; elsewhere it reads once, few, many or a size class.

v_call: TRBV3-1
d_call: NA
clone_size: NA
j_call: TRBJ1-2
cdr3_aa: CASSQTRPDYGYTF
cdr3_nt: TGTGCCAGCAGCCAAACCCGGCCAGACTATGGCTACACCTTC

v_call: TRBV7-2
d_call: NA
clone_size: many
j_call: TRBJ2-7
cdr3_aa: CASSIPPGGTSYEQYF
cdr3_nt: TGTGCCAGCAGCATTCCGCCAGGTGGGACCTCCTACGAGCAGTACTTC

v_call: TRBV7-9
d_call: TRBD2
clone_size: many
j_call: TRBJ2-1
cdr3_aa: CASSQLGLAGGSSYNEQFF
cdr3_nt: TGTGCCAGCAGCCAATTAGGACTAGCGGGGGGAAGCTCCTACAATGAGCAGTTCTTC

v_call: TRBV28
d_call: NA
clone_size: NA
j_call: TRBJ2-7
cdr3_aa: CASSINRELNEQYF
cdr3_nt: TGTGCCAGCAGTATTAACAGGGAACTAAACGAGCAGTACTTC

v_call: TRBV3-1
d_call: TRBD2
clone_size: NA
j_call: TRBJ2-3
cdr3_aa: CASSRRGLAGGADTQYF
cdr3_nt: TGTGCCAGCAGCCGCCGGGGACTAGCGGGAGGCGCAGATACGCAGTATTTT

v_call: TRBV18
d_call: NA
clone_size: NA
j_call: TRBJ2-5
cdr3_aa: CASSLQIMFGEQYF
cdr3_nt: TGTGCCAGCTCACTCCAAATAATGTTCGGTGAGCAGTACTTC

v_call: TRBV6-2/TRBV6-3
d_call: NA
clone_size: few
j_call: TRBJ2-4
cdr3_aa: CASNTPNKNIQYF
cdr3_nt: TGTGCCAGCAACACCCCCAACAAAAACATTCAGTACTTC

v_call: TRBV7-2
d_call: NA
clone_size: NA
j_call: TRBJ2-7
cdr3_aa: CASSPGSVVGEQYF
cdr3_nt: TGTGCCAGCAGCCCGGGCTCGGTAGTCGGGGAGCAGTACTTC

v_call: TRBV25-1
d_call: TRBD1
clone_size: NA
j_call: TRBJ2-5
cdr3_aa: CASSDNRGLGETQYF
cdr3_nt: TGTGCCAGCAGTGATAACAGGGGGCTAGGGGAGACCCAGTACTTC

v_call: TRBV7-2
d_call: NA
clone_size: NA
j_call: TRBJ1-4
cdr3_aa: CASSKSSAGLTEKLFF
cdr3_nt: TGTGCCAGCAGCAAGAGTAGTGCCGGCCTGACTGAAAAACTGTTTTTT

v_call: TRBV10-2
d_call: TRBD1
clone_size: NA
j_call: TRBJ1-2
cdr3_aa: CASSETGDGYTF
cdr3_nt: TGCGCCAGCAGTGAAACAGGGGATGGCTACACCTTC

v_call: TRBV20-1
d_call: NA
clone_size: NA
j_call: TRBJ1-2
cdr3_aa: CSARDQGTYGYTF
cdr3_nt: TGCAGTGCTAGAGATCAGGGTACCTATGGCTACACCTTC

v_call: TRBV6-5
d_call: TRBD2
clone_size: NA
j_call: TRBJ2-5
cdr3_aa: CASSAGLAGVRAQYF
cdr3_nt: TGTGCCAGCAGTGCCGGACTAGCGGGAGTGAGGGCCCAGTACTTC

v_call: TRBV7-2
d_call: NA
clone_size: NA
j_call: TRBJ1-5
cdr3_aa: CASGRDEVQPQHF
cdr3_nt: TGTGCCAGCGGCCGGGACGAGGTTCAGCCCCAGCATTTT

v_call: TRBV20-1
d_call: TRBD2
clone_size: NA
j_call: TRBJ2-1
cdr3_aa: CSSGRGYNEQFF
cdr3_nt: TGCAGTAGCGGGAGGGGCTACAATGAGCAGTTCTTC

v_call: TRBV6-2/TRBV6-3
d_call: NA
clone_size: NA
j_call: TRBJ2-2
cdr3_aa: CASSYTAGDTGELFF
cdr3_nt: TGTGCCAGCAGTTATACGGCAGGGGACACCGGGGAGCTGTTTTTT

v_call: TRBV21-1
d_call: NA
clone_size: few
j_call: TRBJ2-7
cdr3_aa: CASSASGGDSYEQYF
cdr3_nt: TGTGCCAGCAGCGCTAGCGGGGGTGATTCCTACGAGCAGTACTTC

v_call: TRBV7-2
d_call: NA
clone_size: few
j_call: TRBJ2-3
cdr3_aa: CASRVGADTQYF
cdr3_nt: TGTGCCAGCAGAGTCGGGGCAGATACGCAGTATTTT

v_call: TRBV6-6
d_call: TRBD2
clone_size: few
j_call: TRBJ2-7
cdr3_aa: CASSYSGTTHEQYF
cdr3_nt: TGTGCCAGCAGTTACTCCGGGACTACCCACGAGCAGTACTTC

v_call: TRBV6-5
d_call: TRBD2
clone_size: few
j_call: TRBJ2-1
cdr3_aa: CASSSSGALSYNEQFF
cdr3_nt: TGTGCCAGCAGTTCTAGCGGGGCCCTTTCCTACAATGAGCAGTTCTTC

v_call: TRBV5-6
d_call: NA
clone_size: NA
j_call: TRBJ2-5
cdr3_aa: CASSLGILRQVPYF
cdr3_nt: TGTGCCAGCAGCTTGGGAATTCTAAGACAGGTACCGTACTTC

v_call: TRBV5-1
d_call: NA
clone_size: NA
j_call: TRBJ2-7
cdr3_aa: CASSKTGTMAYNEQYF
cdr3_nt: TGCGCCAGCAGCAAAACCGGGACAATGGCTTACAATGAGCAGTACTTC

v_call: TRBV7-2
d_call: NA
clone_size: few
j_call: TRBJ1-2
cdr3_aa: CASSQNTGIPYGYTF
cdr3_nt: TGTGCCAGCAGCCAAAATACAGGGATCCCCTATGGCTACACCTTC

v_call: TRBV20-1
d_call: TRBD2
clone_size: few
j_call: TRBJ2-1
cdr3_aa: CSAIAGGRWEQFF
cdr3_nt: TGCAGTGCAATAGCGGGGGGGAGGTGGGAGCAGTTCTTC

v_call: TRBV3-1
d_call: NA
clone_size: few
j_call: TRBJ1-2
cdr3_aa: CASSQDPNREYRYGYTF
cdr3_nt: TGTGCCAGCAGCCAAGACCCCAACAGGGAGTATCGCTATGGCTACACCTTC

v_call: TRBV7-3
d_call: TRBD1
clone_size: NA
j_call: TRBJ1-2
cdr3_aa: CASAPGTGLNYGYTF
cdr3_nt: TGTGCCAGTGCCCCCGGGACAGGACTTAACTATGGCTACACCTTC

v_call: TRBV9
d_call: NA
clone_size: NA
j_call: TRBJ2-7
cdr3_aa: CASSVDKTYEQYF
cdr3_nt: TGTGCCAGCAGCGTAGACAAAACCTACGAGCAGTACTTC

v_call: TRBV29-1
d_call: TRBD1
clone_size: NA
j_call: TRBJ2-7
cdr3_aa: CSVHFTGAYEQYF
cdr3_nt: TGCAGCGTACATTTCACAGGGGCCTACGAGCAGTACTTC

v_call: TRBV6-5
d_call: TRBD2
clone_size: many
j_call: TRBJ2-7
cdr3_aa: CASSYQSGRRYEQYF
cdr3_nt: TGTGCCAGCAGTTACCAGAGCGGGAGGAGGTACGAGCAGTACTTC

v_call: TRBV7-9
d_call: TRBD1
clone_size: NA
j_call: TRBJ2-5
cdr3_aa: CASSPGTGPLRNEQYF
cdr3_nt: TGTGCCAGCAGCCCAGGGACAGGGCCGCTTCGGAATGAGCAGTACTTC

v_call: TRBV6-2/TRBV6-3
d_call: NA
clone_size: NA
j_call: TRBJ2-7
cdr3_aa: CASSYPTPHEQYF
cdr3_nt: TGTGCCAGCAGTTACCCTACACCCCACGAGCAGTACTTC

v_call: TRBV11-2
d_call: NA
clone_size: NA
j_call: TRBJ2-1
cdr3_aa: CASSPRTINEQFF
cdr3_nt: TGTGCCAGCAGCCCCAGGACCATCAATGAGCAGTTCTTC

v_call: TRBV5-1
d_call: NA
clone_size: NA
j_call: TRBJ2-3
cdr3_aa: CASSTVDYTDTQYF
cdr3_nt: TGCGCCAGCAGCACCGTGGATTACACAGATACGCAGTATTTT

v_call: TRBV2
d_call: NA
clone_size: once
j_call: TRBJ2-7
cdr3_aa: CASSEDTKNEQYF
cdr3_nt: TGTGCCAGCAGTGAAGATACGAAAAACGAGCAGTACTTC

v_call: TRBV20-1
d_call: NA
clone_size: once
j_call: TRBJ2-5
cdr3_aa: CSARALLAKVETQYF
cdr3_nt: TGCAGTGCTAGAGCCCTACTAGCAAAGGTGGAGACCCAGTACTTC

v_call: TRBV28
d_call: NA
clone_size: NA
j_call: TRBJ2-1
cdr3_aa: CASQDLKQGYEQFF
cdr3_nt: TGTGCCAGTCAGGACTTAAAACAGGGCTATGAGCAGTTCTTC

v_call: TRBV7-3
d_call: NA
clone_size: few
j_call: TRBJ2-3
cdr3_aa: CASSLSSPRDLNTDTQYF
cdr3_nt: TGTGCCAGCAGCTTATCATCACCCAGGGATTTAAACACAGATACGCAGTATTTT

v_call: TRBV6-5
d_call: NA
clone_size: NA
j_call: TRBJ2-1
cdr3_aa: CASSRKQAIYNEQFF
cdr3_nt: TGTGCCAGCAGCCGCAAACAGGCGATCTACAATGAGCAGTTCTTC

v_call: TRBV6-6
d_call: NA
clone_size: NA
j_call: TRBJ2-1
cdr3_aa: CASSGDSYEPEQFF
cdr3_nt: TGTGCCAGCAGTGGGGACTCGTACGAACCTGAGCAGTTCTTC

v_call: TRBV30
d_call: NA
clone_size: NA
j_call: TRBJ2-1
cdr3_aa: CAWSPGGPIYNEQFF
cdr3_nt: TGTGCCTGGAGTCCCGGCGGGCCTATCTACAATGAGCAGTTCTTC

v_call: TRBV10-2
d_call: TRBD2
clone_size: NA
j_call: TRBJ2-3
cdr3_aa: CASRTWGLARADSTDTQYF
cdr3_nt: TGCGCCAGCAGGACGTGGGGACTAGCGCGCGCCGATAGCACAGATACGCAGTATTTT

v_call: TRBV20-1
d_call: TRBD1
clone_size: NA
j_call: TRBJ2-7
cdr3_aa: CSAQRGQHYEQYF
cdr3_nt: TGCAGTGCTCAAAGGGGACAGCACTACGAGCAGTACTTC

v_call: TRBV28
d_call: TRBD2
clone_size: few
j_call: TRBJ2-7
cdr3_aa: CASSRLAGVYEQYF
cdr3_nt: TGTGCCAGCAGTCGACTAGCGGGAGTCTACGAGCAGTACTTC

v_call: TRBV20-1
d_call: TRBD2
clone_size: NA
j_call: TRBJ2-3
cdr3_aa: CSARETGGGTDTQYF
cdr3_nt: TGCAGTGCTAGAGAAACGGGAGGTGGGACAGATACGCAGTATTTT

v_call: TRBV6-6
d_call: TRBD1
clone_size: NA
j_call: TRBJ1-1
cdr3_aa: CASRTTGFGGNTEAFF
cdr3_nt: TGTGCCAGCAGAACGACAGGGTTCGGCGGGAACACTGAAGCTTTCTTT

v_call: TRBV7-2
d_call: NA
clone_size: few
j_call: TRBJ2-1
cdr3_aa: CASSRSGQSLNEQFF
cdr3_nt: TGTGCCAGCAGCCGAAGCGGGCAGTCACTCAATGAGCAGTTCTTC

v_call: TRBV7-9
d_call: NA
clone_size: NA
j_call: TRBJ1-4
cdr3_aa: CASSFRQTNEKLFF
cdr3_nt: TGTGCCAGCAGCTTCCGTCAGACTAATGAAAAACTGTTTTTT

v_call: TRBV7-2
d_call: TRBD1
clone_size: NA
j_call: TRBJ1-2
cdr3_aa: CASSVTRQGFYGYTF
cdr3_nt: TGTGCCAGCAGCGTAACACGACAGGGATTCTATGGCTACACCTTC

v_call: TRBV4-3
d_call: NA
clone_size: few
j_call: TRBJ2-1
cdr3_aa: CASSQDRHRGGGEQFF
cdr3_nt: TGCGCCAGCAGCCAAGATCGGCACAGGGGAGGGGGTGAGCAGTTCTTC

v_call: TRBV9
d_call: NA
clone_size: once
j_call: TRBJ1-6
cdr3_aa: CASSVDLGRGFEDSPLHF
cdr3_nt: TGTGCCAGCAGCGTAGATTTGGGTCGGGGCTTTGAGGATTCACCCCTCCACTTT

v_call: TRBV14
d_call: NA
clone_size: NA
j_call: TRBJ1-2
cdr3_aa: CASSQVFYGYTF
cdr3_nt: TGTGCCAGCAGCCAAGTGTTCTATGGCTACACCTTC

v_call: TRBV28
d_call: TRBD2
clone_size: NA
j_call: TRBJ2-3
cdr3_aa: CASSGGRAEIDTQYF
cdr3_nt: TGTGCCAGCAGTGGTGGGAGGGCCGAAATAGATACGCAGTATTTT

v_call: TRBV12-3/TRBV12-4
d_call: TRBD2
clone_size: NA
j_call: TRBJ2-7
cdr3_aa: CASRTGTSGIYEQYF
cdr3_nt: TGTGCCAGCAGGACAGGGACTAGCGGGATCTACGAGCAGTACTTC

v_call: TRBV5-1
d_call: TRBD1
clone_size: NA
j_call: TRBJ2-7
cdr3_aa: CASSQGQGYYNEQYF
cdr3_nt: TGCGCCAGCAGCCAGGGACAGGGTTACTACAATGAGCAGTACTTC

v_call: TRBV9
d_call: NA
clone_size: once
j_call: TRBJ2-3
cdr3_aa: CASSVQDSQGTQYF
cdr3_nt: TGTGCCAGCAGCGTACAGGACAGCCAGGGTACGCAGTATTTT

v_call: TRBV27
d_call: NA
clone_size: NA
j_call: TRBJ2-1
cdr3_aa: CASRERRNSYNEQFF
cdr3_nt: TGTGCCAGCAGAGAGCGACGAAACTCCTACAATGAGCAGTTCTTC

v_call: TRBV4-3
d_call: NA
clone_size: NA
j_call: TRBJ1-1
cdr3_aa: CASSQGENTEAFF
cdr3_nt: TGCGCCAGCAGCCAGGGGGAGAACACTGAAGCTTTCTTT

v_call: TRBV15
d_call: NA
clone_size: NA
j_call: TRBJ2-6
cdr3_aa: CATSRNRRDSGANVLTF
cdr3_nt: TGTGCCACCAGCAGAAATCGCCGGGACTCTGGGGCCAACGTCCTGACTTTC

v_call: TRBV7-9
d_call: TRBD2
clone_size: NA
j_call: TRBJ2-7
cdr3_aa: CASSLQGLAGEEQYF
cdr3_nt: TGTGCCAGCAGCTTACAGGGACTAGCGGGAGAGGAGCAGTACTTC